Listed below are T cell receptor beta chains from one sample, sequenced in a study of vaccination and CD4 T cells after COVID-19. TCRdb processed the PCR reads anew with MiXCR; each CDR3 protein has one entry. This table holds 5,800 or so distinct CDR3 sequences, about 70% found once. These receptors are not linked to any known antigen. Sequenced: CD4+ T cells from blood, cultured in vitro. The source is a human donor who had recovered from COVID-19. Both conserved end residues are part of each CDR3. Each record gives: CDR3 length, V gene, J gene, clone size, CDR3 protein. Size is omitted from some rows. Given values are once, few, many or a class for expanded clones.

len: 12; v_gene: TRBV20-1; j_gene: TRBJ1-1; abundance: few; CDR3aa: CSAQRQDSEAFF
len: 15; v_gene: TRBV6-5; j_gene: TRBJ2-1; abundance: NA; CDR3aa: CASSFSPTDYNEQFF
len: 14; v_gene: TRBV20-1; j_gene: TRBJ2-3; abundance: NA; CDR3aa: CSARDPTRVDTQYF
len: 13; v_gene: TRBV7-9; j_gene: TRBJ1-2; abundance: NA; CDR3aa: CASRRQGAEGYTF
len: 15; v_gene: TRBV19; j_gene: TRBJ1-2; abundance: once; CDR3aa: CASSINGGSIYGYTF
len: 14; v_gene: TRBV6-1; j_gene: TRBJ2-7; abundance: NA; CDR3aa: CASRTGASSYEQYF
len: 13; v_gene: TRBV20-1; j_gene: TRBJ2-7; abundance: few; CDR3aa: CSARRTGTNEQYF
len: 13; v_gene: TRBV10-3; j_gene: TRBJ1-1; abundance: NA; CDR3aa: CAIRTGRDTEAFF
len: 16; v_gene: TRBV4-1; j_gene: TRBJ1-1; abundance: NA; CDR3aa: CASSQFPGQPNTEAFF
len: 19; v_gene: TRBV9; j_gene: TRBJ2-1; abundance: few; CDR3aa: CASSPTGLAGGRSYNEQFF
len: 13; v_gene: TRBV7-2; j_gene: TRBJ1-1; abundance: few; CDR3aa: CASSLQPNTEAFF
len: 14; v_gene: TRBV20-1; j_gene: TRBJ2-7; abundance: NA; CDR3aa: CSARANSRTYEQYF
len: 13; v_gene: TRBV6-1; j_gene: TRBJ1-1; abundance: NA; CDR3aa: CASSLTGYTEAFF
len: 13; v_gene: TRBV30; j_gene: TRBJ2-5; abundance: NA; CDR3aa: CAGTTGGLETQYF
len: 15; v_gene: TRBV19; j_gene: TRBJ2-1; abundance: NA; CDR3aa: CASSITSGGWNEQFF
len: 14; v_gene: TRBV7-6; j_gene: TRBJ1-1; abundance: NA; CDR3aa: CASVKGTGGTEAFF
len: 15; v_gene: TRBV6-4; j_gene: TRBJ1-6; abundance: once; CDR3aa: CASRAGSSYNSPLHF
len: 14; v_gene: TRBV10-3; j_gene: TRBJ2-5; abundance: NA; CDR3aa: CAIKKAGSQETQYF
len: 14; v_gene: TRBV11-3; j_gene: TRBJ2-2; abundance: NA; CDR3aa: CASSSGLYTGELFF
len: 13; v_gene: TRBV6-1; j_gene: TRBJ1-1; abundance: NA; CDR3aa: CASRNPGGKGAFF
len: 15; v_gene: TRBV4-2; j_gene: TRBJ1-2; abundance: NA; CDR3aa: CASSQDAGQGRSYTF
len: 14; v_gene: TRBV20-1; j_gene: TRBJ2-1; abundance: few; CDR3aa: CSAGLAERYNEQFF
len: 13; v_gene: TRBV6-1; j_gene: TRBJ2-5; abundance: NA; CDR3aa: CASSGWGVETQYF
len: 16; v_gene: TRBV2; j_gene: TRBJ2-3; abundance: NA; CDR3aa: CASSGMGLAGGDTQYF
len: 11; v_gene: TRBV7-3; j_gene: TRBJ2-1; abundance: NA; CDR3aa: CASSLADEQFF
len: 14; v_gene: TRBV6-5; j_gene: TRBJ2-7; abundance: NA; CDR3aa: CASSYGRESDEQYF
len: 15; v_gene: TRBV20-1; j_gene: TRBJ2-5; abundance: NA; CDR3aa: CSAPPGSYSEKTQYF
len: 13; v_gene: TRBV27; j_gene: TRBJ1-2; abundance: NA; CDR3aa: CASSRAREYGYTF
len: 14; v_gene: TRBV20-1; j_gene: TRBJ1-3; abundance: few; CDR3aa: CSARDRGPGNTIYF
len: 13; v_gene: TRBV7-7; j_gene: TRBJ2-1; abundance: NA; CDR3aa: CASSLVTLGEQFF
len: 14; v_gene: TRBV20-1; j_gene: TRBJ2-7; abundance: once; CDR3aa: CSGLRTSGDREQYF
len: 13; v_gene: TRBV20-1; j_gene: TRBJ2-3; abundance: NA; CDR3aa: CSAAGPTTDTQYF
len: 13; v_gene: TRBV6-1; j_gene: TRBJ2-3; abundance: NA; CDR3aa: CASSPVQGPGQYF
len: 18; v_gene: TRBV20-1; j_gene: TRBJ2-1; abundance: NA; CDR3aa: CSAQIAGGYQLSYNEQFF
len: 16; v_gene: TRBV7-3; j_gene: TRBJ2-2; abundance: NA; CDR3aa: CASSLRRGGNTGELFF
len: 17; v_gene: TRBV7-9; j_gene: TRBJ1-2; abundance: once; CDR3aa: CASSLSSGTAYVNGYTF
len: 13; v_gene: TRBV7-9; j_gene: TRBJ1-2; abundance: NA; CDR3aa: CASSLEGDRGYTF
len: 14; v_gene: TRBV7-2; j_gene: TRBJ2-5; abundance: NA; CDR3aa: CASTLMTPGETQYF
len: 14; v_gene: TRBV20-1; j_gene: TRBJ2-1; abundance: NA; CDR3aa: CSASGTSGDNEQFF
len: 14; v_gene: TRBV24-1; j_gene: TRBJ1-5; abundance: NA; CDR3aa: CATSDPNSNQPQHF
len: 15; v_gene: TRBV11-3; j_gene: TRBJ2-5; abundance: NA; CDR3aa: CASSYGQGVRETQYF
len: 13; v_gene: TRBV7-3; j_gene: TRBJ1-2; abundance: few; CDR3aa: CASSQGTGTSYTF